Sequencing of this T cell receptor (beta chain) was carried out in a study of CD8 T cells in Susac syndrome. At the level of the study: When blood was drawn, the patients with Susac syndrome were therapy-naive, on corticosteroids, or on intravenous immunoglobulin alone.

The RNA input was roughly 0.5 to 1 ug, and it was reverse transcribed with random hexamers. The authors amplified TCR beta CDR3 across 54 Vbeta and 13 Jbeta using immunoSEQ multiplex PCR. TCRdb re-analysed the immunoSEQ multiplex PCR reads in MiXCR, keeping a single row per CDR3 protein. The data show 120,000 to 150,000 distinct CDR3 sequences, under 97% seen once. From blood CD8+ and CD4+ T cells, the TCR beta chain was sequenced. CDR3 size: 11 residues. Germline values: CDR1 SEHNR, CDR2 FQNEAQ (reference sequence). Between the trimmed V and J ends, which lost 5 bases and 4 bases, there was a span of 6 bases.

This TCR was recovered from a human donor with Susac syndrome. Sequencing input: CD4+ T cells from PBMCs. The genes are TRBV7-9 and TRBJ2-7; no reliable D call. The CDR3: CASSILYEQYF. The CDR3 nucleotides are TGTGCCAGCAGCATTTTATACGAGCAGTACTTC.